The rows below give T cell receptor beta chains drawn from one sample of a study of blood T cell repertoires in COVID-19. Assay used: immunoSEQ multiplex PCR; TCRdb lists only in-frame clones, some missing. The table lists just under 150,000 clones, roughly 84% of them singletons. Sequences were obtained from peripheral blood. These receptors were obtained from a human donor with acute or convalescent COVID-19. The donor label of this sample is uncertain. Both conserved end residues are part of each CDR3. Fields, in order: V gene, D gene, clone size, J gene, CDR3 length, CDR3 protein, CDR3 DNA. A D gene is named only where the DNA matches it firmly. Clone size, where shown, is once, few, many, or a class for clones that have expanded.

v_call: TRBV5-6
d_call: TRBD2
clone_size: NA
j_call: TRBJ2-1
cdr3_length: 15
cdr3_aa: CASSPPSGRALEQFF
cdr3_nt: TGTGCCAGCAGCCCACCCAGCGGGAGGGCCCTTGAGCAGTTCTTC

v_call: TRBV3-1/TRBV3-2
d_call: TRBD1
clone_size: NA
j_call: TRBJ1-2
cdr3_length: 15
cdr3_aa: CASSQGTGGTGGYTF
cdr3_nt: TGTGCCAGCAGCCAAGGAACAGGGGGCACGGGTGGCTACACCTTC

v_call: TRBV3-1/TRBV3-2
d_call: NA
clone_size: NA
j_call: TRBJ1-1
cdr3_length: 15
cdr3_aa: CASSPSPTGNTEAFF
cdr3_nt: TGTGCCAGCAGCCCAAGCCCGACAGGGAACACTGAAGCTTTCTTT

v_call: TRBV28
d_call: NA
clone_size: NA
j_call: TRBJ1-5
cdr3_length: 14
cdr3_aa: CASSLVSTGQPQHF
cdr3_nt: TGTGCCAGCAGTTTAGTCTCCACCGGGCAGCCCCAGCATTTT

v_call: TRBV19
d_call: TRBD1
clone_size: NA
j_call: TRBJ1-6
cdr3_length: 14
cdr3_aa: CANYGDRGFSPLHF
cdr3_nt: TGTGCCAATTACGGGGACAGGGGTTTCTCACCCCTCCACTTT

v_call: TRBV7-2
d_call: TRBD1
clone_size: NA
j_call: TRBJ1-4
cdr3_length: 15
cdr3_aa: CASGTWTGGNEKLFF
cdr3_nt: TGTGCCAGCGGTACATGGACAGGGGGTAATGAAAAACTGTTTTTT

v_call: TRBV5-4
d_call: TRBD1
clone_size: NA
j_call: TRBJ1-2
cdr3_length: 14
cdr3_aa: CASSEVQGSRGYTF
cdr3_nt: TGTGCCAGCAGCGAGGTACAGGGGAGTAGGGGCTACACCTTC

v_call: TRBV11-2
d_call: TRBD1
clone_size: NA
j_call: TRBJ2-2
cdr3_length: 14
cdr3_aa: CASSLGQGTGELFF
cdr3_nt: TGTGCCAGCAGCTTAGGACAGGGTACCGGGGAGCTGTTTTTT

v_call: TRBV6-2/TRBV6-3
d_call: TRBD2
clone_size: NA
j_call: TRBJ2-1
cdr3_length: 16
cdr3_aa: CASSLGTSGYYNEQFF
cdr3_nt: TGTGCCAGCAGTTTAGGGACTAGCGGATACTACAATGAGCAGTTCTTC

v_call: TRBV6-5
d_call: NA
clone_size: NA
j_call: TRBJ2-7
cdr3_length: 13
cdr3_aa: CASTRNPSYEQYF
cdr3_nt: TGTGCCAGCACTAGGAACCCCTCCTACGAGCAGTACTTC

v_call: TRBV4-1
d_call: NA
clone_size: NA
j_call: TRBJ1-2
cdr3_length: 15
cdr3_aa: CASSQGEVQGGGYTF
cdr3_nt: TGCGCCAGCAGCCAAGGGGAGGTTCAGGGTGGTGGCTACACCTTC

v_call: TRBV29-1
d_call: NA
clone_size: NA
j_call: TRBJ1-5
cdr3_length: 14
cdr3_aa: CSVETGNSNQPQHF
cdr3_nt: TGCAGCGTAGAGACAGGAAATAGCAATCAGCCCCAGCATTTT

v_call: TRBV5-1
d_call: TRBD2
clone_size: NA
j_call: TRBJ2-4
cdr3_length: 15
cdr3_aa: CASSSIAGLENIQYF
cdr3_nt: TGCGCCAGCAGCTCCATAGCGGGGTTAGAAAACATTCAGTACTTC

v_call: TRBV7-2
d_call: TRBD1
clone_size: NA
j_call: TRBJ1-6
cdr3_length: 16
cdr3_aa: CASSSLRTGLNSPLHF
cdr3_nt: TGTGCCAGCAGCTCACTTAGGACAGGGCTCAATTCACCCCTCCACTTT

v_call: TRBV18
d_call: TRBD2
clone_size: few
j_call: TRBJ2-2
cdr3_length: 16
cdr3_aa: CASSSTTSGGTGELFF
cdr3_nt: TGTGCCAGCTCATCAACGACTAGCGGGGGCACCGGGGAGCTGTTTTTT

v_call: TRBV7-9
d_call: NA
clone_size: NA
j_call: TRBJ1-1
cdr3_length: 14
cdr3_aa: CASSEVGRATEAFF
cdr3_nt: TGTGCCAGCAGCGAGGTCGGCAGGGCCACTGAAGCTTTCTTT

v_call: TRBV29-1
d_call: NA
clone_size: many
j_call: TRBJ2-3
cdr3_length: 14
cdr3_aa: CSVAAGIRTDTQYF
cdr3_nt: TGCAGCGTTGCCGCGGGGATCCGTACAGATACGCAGTATTTT

v_call: TRBV10-3
d_call: NA
clone_size: NA
j_call: TRBJ2-1
cdr3_length: 14
cdr3_aa: CAISTFLGQTEQFF
cdr3_nt: TGTGCCATCAGCACCTTTCTGGGACAAACTGAGCAGTTCTTC

v_call: TRBV2
d_call: NA
clone_size: few
j_call: TRBJ1-1
cdr3_length: 11
cdr3_aa: CASIRDTEAFF
cdr3_nt: TGTGCCAGCATCAGGGACACTGAAGCTTTCTTT

v_call: TRBV19
d_call: TRBD2
clone_size: NA
j_call: TRBJ2-5
cdr3_length: 16
cdr3_aa: CASSPGLAGGGETQYF
cdr3_nt: TGTGCCAGTAGTCCGGGACTAGCGGGAGGAGGAGAGACCCAGTACTTC

v_call: TRBV12-2
d_call: NA
clone_size: few
j_call: TRBJ1-1
cdr3_length: 15
cdr3_aa: CASRFDRVFGTEAFF
cdr3_nt: TGTGCAAGTCGCTTTGACAGGGTTTTTGGTACTGAAGCTTTCTTT

v_call: TRBV2
d_call: TRBD1
clone_size: NA
j_call: TRBJ2-1
cdr3_length: 17
cdr3_aa: CASSAVKAGQGNNEQFF
cdr3_nt: TGTGCCAGCAGCGCAGTGAAGGCTGGACAGGGGAACAATGAGCAGTTCTTC

v_call: TRBV7-8
d_call: NA
clone_size: NA
j_call: TRBJ1-5
cdr3_length: 15
cdr3_aa: CASSLTPGSSQPQHF
cdr3_nt: TGTGCCAGCAGCTTAACCCCAGGGTCAAGTCAGCCCCAGCATTTT

v_call: TRBV7-3
d_call: NA
clone_size: NA
j_call: TRBJ1-2
cdr3_length: 14
cdr3_aa: CASSLTAGAEGYTF
cdr3_nt: TGTGCCAGCAGCTTAACCGCAGGGGCAGAAGGCTACACCTTC

v_call: TRBV7-9
d_call: NA
clone_size: NA
j_call: TRBJ1-6
cdr3_length: 14
cdr3_aa: CASSQTESNSPLHF
cdr3_nt: TGTGCCAGCAGCCAGACGGAGAGTAATTCACCCCTCCACTTT

v_call: TRBV30
d_call: NA
clone_size: NA
j_call: TRBJ1-4
cdr3_length: 13
cdr3_aa: CAWSVQRAGKLFF
cdr3_nt: TGTGCCTGGAGTGTACAAAGGGCGGGAAAACTGTTTTTT

v_call: TRBV7-2
d_call: TRBD2
clone_size: NA
j_call: TRBJ2-3
cdr3_length: 18
cdr3_aa: CASSLGSSSGRLRDTQYF
cdr3_nt: TGTGCCAGCAGCTTAGGTTCCTCTAGCGGGCGCTTGAGGGATACGCAGTATTTT

v_call: TRBV6-5
d_call: NA
clone_size: NA
j_call: TRBJ2-2
cdr3_length: 14
cdr3_aa: CASSSDWSPGELFF
cdr3_nt: TGTGCCAGCAGTTCGGACTGGAGCCCCGGGGAGCTGTTTTTT

v_call: TRBV19
d_call: NA
clone_size: NA
j_call: TRBJ1-1
cdr3_length: 13
cdr3_aa: CASSIPGLTEAFF
cdr3_nt: TGTGCCAGTAGTATCCCAGGGCTTACTGAAGCTTTCTTT

v_call: TRBV18
d_call: TRBD1
clone_size: NA
j_call: TRBJ1-5
cdr3_length: 15
cdr3_aa: CASSPGQGSNQPQHF
cdr3_nt: TGTGCCAGCTCACCTGGACAGGGTAGCAATCAGCCCCAGCATTTT

v_call: TRBV9
d_call: NA
clone_size: NA
j_call: TRBJ1-4
cdr3_length: 16
cdr3_aa: CASSVGEGTANEKLFF
cdr3_nt: TGTGCCAGCAGCGTTGGGGAGGGCACGGCTAATGAAAAACTGTTTTTT

v_call: TRBV7-2
d_call: TRBD1
clone_size: NA
j_call: TRBJ1-2
cdr3_length: 14
cdr3_aa: CASSHEQGFKGYTF
cdr3_nt: TGTGCCAGCAGCCATGAACAGGGGTTTAAGGGCTACACCTTC

v_call: TRBV14
d_call: TRBD2
clone_size: once
j_call: TRBJ2-5
cdr3_length: 17
cdr3_aa: CASSPTRLAMYQETQYF
cdr3_nt: TGTGCCAGCAGCCCGACAAGACTAGCGATGTACCAAGAGACCCAGTACTTC

v_call: TRBV18
d_call: NA
clone_size: few
j_call: TRBJ1-6
cdr3_length: 16
cdr3_aa: CASSPIPGEGIRPLHF
cdr3_nt: TGTGCCAGCTCACCAATCCCAGGGGAGGGAATTAGACCCCTCCACTTT

v_call: TRBV25-1
d_call: NA
clone_size: NA
j_call: TRBJ1-5
cdr3_length: 14
cdr3_aa: CASSGIGVDQPQHF
cdr3_nt: TGTGCCAGCAGTGGGATCGGGGTTGATCAGCCCCAGCATTTT

v_call: TRBV19
d_call: TRBD1
clone_size: once
j_call: TRBJ1-3
cdr3_length: 17
cdr3_aa: CASTPFRDRSSGNTIYF
cdr3_nt: TGTGCCAGTACCCCCTTTCGGGACAGAAGCTCTGGAAACACCATATATTTT

v_call: TRBV18
d_call: NA
clone_size: few
j_call: TRBJ1-1
cdr3_length: 15
cdr3_aa: CASSPQSVENTEAFF
cdr3_nt: TGTGCCAGCTCACCACAATCGGTTGAGAACACTGAAGCTTTCTTT

v_call: TRBV6-5
d_call: NA
clone_size: once
j_call: TRBJ1-2
cdr3_length: 14
cdr3_aa: CASSRVSGNYGYTF
cdr3_nt: TGTGCCAGCAGTAGAGTTTCTGGTAACTATGGCTACACCTTC

v_call: TRBV9
d_call: NA
clone_size: NA
j_call: TRBJ1-4
cdr3_length: 16
cdr3_aa: CASSVAGERTNEKLFF
cdr3_nt: TGTGCCAGCAGCGTAGCGGGGGAGCGGACTAATGAAAAACTGTTTTTT

v_call: TRBV28
d_call: TRBD1
clone_size: few
j_call: TRBJ1-1
cdr3_length: 15
cdr3_aa: CASSRSDRGHTEAFF
cdr3_nt: TGTGCCAGCAGCCGATCTGACAGGGGGCACACTGAAGCTTTCTTT

v_call: TRBV24-1
d_call: TRBD1
clone_size: once
j_call: TRBJ1-2
cdr3_length: 14
cdr3_aa: CATSDPGQNYGYTF
cdr3_nt: TGTGCCACCAGTGACCCGGGACAGAACTATGGCTACACCTTC

v_call: TRBV6-5
d_call: NA
clone_size: NA
j_call: TRBJ1-2
cdr3_length: 13
cdr3_aa: CASRTGPDYGYTF
cdr3_nt: TGTGCCAGCAGAACTGGTCCCGATTATGGCTACACCTTC

v_call: TRBV7-9
d_call: TRBD1
clone_size: NA
j_call: TRBJ1-2
cdr3_length: 15
cdr3_aa: CASSIPDTGVYGYTF
cdr3_nt: TGTGCCAGCAGCATACCAGATACAGGGGTGTATGGCTACACCTTC

v_call: TRBV6-5
d_call: TRBD2
clone_size: once
j_call: TRBJ2-5
cdr3_length: 13
cdr3_aa: CASRYAGGETQYF
cdr3_nt: TGTGCCAGCAGATACGCGGGGGGAGAGACCCAGTACTTC

v_call: TRBV7-3
d_call: NA
clone_size: NA
j_call: TRBJ1-2
cdr3_length: 13
cdr3_aa: CASSLDRYYGYTF
cdr3_nt: TGTGCCAGCAGCTTAGACAGATACTATGGCTACACCTTC

v_call: TRBV5-6
d_call: NA
clone_size: NA
j_call: TRBJ1-5
cdr3_length: 18
cdr3_aa: CASSFRGGRTNSNQPQHF
cdr3_nt: TGTGCCAGCAGCTTTCGGGGGGGTCGTACCAATAGCAATCAGCCCCAGCATTTT

v_call: TRBV2
d_call: NA
clone_size: NA
j_call: TRBJ1-5
cdr3_length: 14
cdr3_aa: CASRQTDSNQPQHF
cdr3_nt: TGTGCCAGCAGGCAGACTGATAGCAATCAGCCCCAGCATTTT

v_call: TRBV10-3
d_call: NA
clone_size: NA
j_call: TRBJ1-5
cdr3_length: 15
cdr3_aa: CAISESGQGGQPQHF
cdr3_nt: TGTGCCATCAGTGAGTCTGGACAAGGCGGTCAGCCCCAGCATTTT

v_call: TRBV9
d_call: TRBD2
clone_size: once
j_call: TRBJ2-1
cdr3_length: 18
cdr3_aa: CASSVPTGRGGLENEQFF
cdr3_nt: TGTGCCAGCAGCGTCCCAACCGGGCGGGGGGGCCTGGAGAATGAGCAGTTCTTC

v_call: TRBV9
d_call: NA
clone_size: NA
j_call: TRBJ2-5
cdr3_length: 14
cdr3_aa: CASSVESVEETQYF
cdr3_nt: TGTGCCAGCAGCGTAGAATCGGTGGAAGAGACCCAGTACTTC

v_call: TRBV6-6
d_call: TRBD2
clone_size: NA
j_call: TRBJ2-3
cdr3_length: 17
cdr3_aa: CASSQGLAGGLWDTQYF
cdr3_nt: TGTGCCAGCAGTCAGGGACTAGCGGGGGGACTCTGGGATACGCAGTATTTT